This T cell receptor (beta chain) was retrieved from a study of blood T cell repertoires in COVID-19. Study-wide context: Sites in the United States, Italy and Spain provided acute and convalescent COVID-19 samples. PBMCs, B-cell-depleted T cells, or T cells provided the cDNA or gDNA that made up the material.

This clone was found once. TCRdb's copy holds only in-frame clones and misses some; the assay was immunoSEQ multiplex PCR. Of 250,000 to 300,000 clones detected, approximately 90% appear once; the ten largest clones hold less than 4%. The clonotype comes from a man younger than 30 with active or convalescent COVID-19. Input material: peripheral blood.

CDR3 protein: CASSSREFYEQYF. DNA of the CDR3: TGTGCCAGCAGCTCCCGGGAATTCTACGAGCAGTACTTC. The chain carries TRBV7-6 and TRBJ2-7; perhaps TRBD2 as D (5 bases). Deletions cut 4 bases from V and 3 bases from J, with 10 bases between. Germline V gives CDR1 SGHVS, CDR2 FNYEAQ. This CDR3 has 13 residues.